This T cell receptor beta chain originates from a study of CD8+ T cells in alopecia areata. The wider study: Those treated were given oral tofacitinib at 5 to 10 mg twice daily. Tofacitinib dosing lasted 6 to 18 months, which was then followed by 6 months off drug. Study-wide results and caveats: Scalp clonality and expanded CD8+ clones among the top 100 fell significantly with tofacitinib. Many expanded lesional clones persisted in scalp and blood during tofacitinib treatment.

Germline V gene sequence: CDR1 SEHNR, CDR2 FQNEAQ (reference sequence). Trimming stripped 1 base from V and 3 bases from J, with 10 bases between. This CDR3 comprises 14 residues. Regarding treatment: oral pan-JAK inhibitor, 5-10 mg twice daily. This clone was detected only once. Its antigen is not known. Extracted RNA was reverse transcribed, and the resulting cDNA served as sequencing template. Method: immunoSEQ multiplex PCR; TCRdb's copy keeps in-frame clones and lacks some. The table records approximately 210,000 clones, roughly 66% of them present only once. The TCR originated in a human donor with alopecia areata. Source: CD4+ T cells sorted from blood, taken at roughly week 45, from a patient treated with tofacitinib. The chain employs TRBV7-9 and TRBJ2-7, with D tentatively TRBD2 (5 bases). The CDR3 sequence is CASSLDIARYEQYF. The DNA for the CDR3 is TGTGCCAGCAGCTTAGATATAGCGCGCTACGAGCAGTACTTC.